Below, one T cell receptor beta chain is given with its context. Its matching antigen is unknown. The CDR3 sequence is 19 residues long. V shed 4 bases and J shed 0 bases, with 21 bases lying between them. Germline V gene sequence: CDR1 MNHNS, CDR2 SASEGT. The data derive from a study of T cells and Merkel cell carcinoma outcomes. Overall study findings and caveats: Repertoire plus T-cell density reportedly predicted Merkel cell carcinoma outcomes.

Generated by immunoSEQ multiplex PCR, the TCRdb table keeps only in-frame clones and is missing some. The top ten clones hold 6.6% of a sample with around 2,200 clones, approximately 90% of them seen once. Sequenced input: tumor tissue from Merkel cell carcinoma. This TCR derives from a human donor with Merkel cell carcinoma. V is TRBV6-1 and J is TRBJ1-4, with unresolved D. CDR3 coding DNA: TGTGCCAGCAGTGTCTGGGGAAACTTCGGTCTCGCAACTAATGAAAAACTGTTTTTT. This codes for CASSVWGNFGLATNEKLFF.